The rows below give T cell receptor beta chains drawn from one sample of a study of blood T cells in healthy people across ages. TCRdb re-analysed the 5' RACE reads in MiXCR, keeping a single row per CDR3 protein. In the table there are 800,000 or so distinct CDR3 sequences, 60% to 80% of which are singletons. Sequenced sample: blood. The origin of the receptors is a man under 40 in good health. CDR3s include the opening cysteine and the closing phenylalanine or tryptophan. D genes are given only for firm matches. The size of a clone is reported for some rows only, either as once, few or many, or as a class for expanded clones.

J gene	V gene	D gene	clone size	CDR3 DNA	CDR3 protein
TRBJ2-7	TRBV10-3	TRBD1	-	TGTGCCATCAGTGAGTCGACAGGGGGCTTCAACGAGCAGTACTTC	CAISESTGGFNEQYF
TRBJ2-5	TRBV5-1	TRBD1	-	TGCGCCAGCAGCTGGGGGACAGGAGAACAAGAGACCCAGTACTTC	CASSWGTGEQETQYF
TRBJ2-7	TRBV20-1	-	few	TGCAGTGCAGAGGGCGGGGTCGGCTACGAGCAGTACTTC	CSAEGGVGYEQYF
TRBJ2-5	TRBV29-1	-	-	TGCAGCGTAGGATGGGAAGAGACCCAGTACTTC	CSVGWEETQYF
TRBJ2-5	TRBV10-3	-	-	TGTGCCATCAGTGATTTCCAATACCAAGAGACCCAGTACTTC	CAISDFQYQETQYF
TRBJ2-7	TRBV11-1	TRBD1	-	TGTGCCAGCAGCCAATGGATGACAGGGGCATACGAGCAGTACTTC	CASSQWMTGAYEQYF
TRBJ2-7	TRBV20-1	-	-	TGCAGTGCTAGAAGGCCCGGAGGGGAGCAGTACTTC	CSARRPGGEQYF
TRBJ1-5	TRBV7-2	-	-	TGTGCCAGCAGCCTTGGGCCCCGGAATCAGCCCCAGCATTTT	CASSLGPRNQPQHF
TRBJ2-1	TRBV25-1	-	-	TGTGCCAGCAGCCCGGGATACGATGAGCAGTTCTTC	CASSPGYDEQFF
TRBJ2-7	TRBV7-2	TRBD1	few	TGTGCCAGCAGCCTAGAACAGGGGGAATCCTACGAGCAGTACTTC	CASSLEQGESYEQYF
TRBJ2-1	TRBV14	TRBD1	-	TGTGCCAGCAGCTCCGGGACAGGGGTTCTAGTATCCTACAATGAGCAGTTCTTC	CASSSGTGVLVSYNEQFF
TRBJ2-6	TRBV20-1	-	few	TGCAGTGTGTTGCGTGGGGCCAACGTCCTGACTTTC	CSVLRGANVLTF
TRBJ1-4	TRBV12-3/TRBV12-4	TRBD1	few	TGTGCCAGCAGCAACAGGGGGCTTCGAAAACTGTTTTTT	CASSNRGLRKLFF
TRBJ1-4	TRBV5-6	TRBD1	-	TGTGCCAGCAGCTCGAAGGGGGCGCCTAATGAAAAACTGTTTTTT	CASSSKGAPNEKLFF
TRBJ2-7	TRBV28	-	-	TGTGCCAGCACTGACTCCAGGGACGAGCAGTACTTC	CASTDSRDEQYF
TRBJ2-7	TRBV7-6	TRBD2	-	TGTGCCAGCAGCTTGGAACTAGCGGGAGACTACGAGCAGTACTTC	CASSLELAGDYEQYF
TRBJ1-6	TRBV27	-	-	TGTGCCAGCAGTTTATCATGGCTTAGCACCTATAATTCACCCCTCCACTTT	CASSLSWLSTYNSPLHF
TRBJ2-7	TRBV28	-	-	TGTGCCAGCAGTTTAGATGTGGCCTCAGGGGTCGAGCAGTACTTC	CASSLDVASGVEQYF
TRBJ2-1	TRBV7-2	-	-	TGTGCCAGCAGCGTTACAGGAGCACTAGAGCAGTTCTTC	CASSVTGALEQFF
TRBJ2-3	TRBV25-1	-	-	TGTGCCAGCAGTGAATGGGGGGACAGAGCTAGCACAGATACGCAGTATTTT	CASSEWGDRASTDTQYF
TRBJ1-5	TRBV10-3	-	-	TGTGCCATCAGTCGAGGGATTGGTCAGCCCCAGCATTTT	CAISRGIGQPQHF
TRBJ2-1	TRBV3-1	TRBD2	-	TGTGCCAGCACCAGGACCGGGACTAGCGGGGGGTGGGGGCAGTTCTTC	CASTRTGTSGGWGQFF
TRBJ2-7	TRBV6-2/TRBV6-3	-	-	TGTGCCAGCAGTGACAGCTACTCCTACGAGCAGTACTTC	CASSDSYSYEQYF
TRBJ2-5	TRBV11-3	TRBD2	few	TGTGCCAGCAGCTCAGCCGCGGGGGGCACAGAGACCCAGTACTTC	CASSSAAGGTETQYF
TRBJ1-2	TRBV4-3	-	many	TGCGCCAGCAGCCAGACTACTAACTATGGCTACACCTTC	CASSQTTNYGYTF
TRBJ2-5	TRBV5-1	TRBD2	-	TGCGCCAGCAGCTTGGCACCAAGCGGGGGAGAGACCCAGTACTTC	CASSLAPSGGETQYF
TRBJ2-7	TRBV6-2/TRBV6-3	-	few	TGTGCCAGCAGTTACTGGTCTAGCGTTTCCTACGAGCAGTACTTC	CASSYWSSVSYEQYF
TRBJ2-3	TRBV11-3	TRBD2	-	TGTGCCAGCAGCTTGGTGGGGACTACTTACAGGAATACGCAGTATTTT	CASSLVGTTYRNTQYF
TRBJ2-3	TRBV5-6	-	once	TGTGCCAGCAGCTTGGAGGGATTAGCTAGTCTCACAGATACGCAGTATTTT	CASSLEGLASLTDTQYF
TRBJ2-1	TRBV28	-	-	TGTGCCAGCAGCCGAATTGGAGATTCCTACAATGAGCAGTTCTTC	CASSRIGDSYNEQFF
TRBJ1-2	TRBV2	TRBD1	-	TGTGCCAGTCACACGACAGGGACCTATTGGGGCTACACCTTC	CASHTTGTYWGYTF
TRBJ1-1	TRBV10-3	-	-	TGTGCCATCAGTGAGGGCAGTCCGAACACTGAAGCTTTCTTT	CAISEGSPNTEAFF
TRBJ2-5	TRBV29-1	TRBD1	-	TGCGGCGCGCGCCGGGACAGCCAAGAGACCCAGTACTTC	CGARRDSQETQYF
TRBJ2-3	TRBV2	TRBD1	-	TGTGCCAGCAGTCCCGCCCCGGGACAGGGTTTATCAGATACGCAGTATTTT	CASSPAPGQGLSDTQYF
TRBJ2-1	TRBV6-1	TRBD2	-	TGTGCCAGCAGCCCGACCGGGACTAGCGGGAGAGTTTCCTACAATGAGCAGTTCTTC	CASSPTGTSGRVSYNEQFF
TRBJ2-4	TRBV5-6	TRBD1	few	TGTGCCAGCAGCTTGCCGACCGGGACAGGGTTAGCCAAAAACATTCAGTACTTC	CASSLPTGTGLAKNIQYF
TRBJ2-5	TRBV28	-	-	TGTGCCAGCAGTCTCTACAGGGTCGACGAGACCCAGTACTTC	CASSLYRVDETQYF
TRBJ2-7	TRBV19	-	-	TGTGCCAGTAGTATAGATCACAGCTACGAGCAGTACTTC	CASSIDHSYEQYF
TRBJ2-3	TRBV7-2	-	-	TGTGCCAGCAGTTTAGGTTTGGACACAGATACGCAGTATTTT	CASSLGLDTDTQYF
TRBJ2-1	TRBV9	-	few	TGTGCCAGCAGCGTAGAAGGCGGGGTCTCCTACAATGAGCAGTTCTTC	CASSVEGGVSYNEQFF
TRBJ2-5	TRBV6-5	-	-	TGTGCCAGCAGGAGGGAAAGGCGAGAGACCCAGTACTTC	CASRRERRETQYF
TRBJ2-7	TRBV5-6	TRBD1	-	TGTGCCAGCAGCTTGGGGTTTGACAGGGCCTACGAGCAGTACTTC	CASSLGFDRAYEQYF
TRBJ1-1	TRBV4-3	TRBD1	few	TGCGCCAGCAGCCACGGACAGGGGATGGCTTTCTTT	CASSHGQGMAFF
TRBJ1-2	TRBV10-1	TRBD1	-	TGCGCCAGCAGGGGGGGACAGGCGTATGGCTACACCTTC	CASRGGQAYGYTF
TRBJ2-3	TRBV20-1	-	few	TGCAGTGCTAGCCCGACAAATACGCAGTATTTT	CSASPTNTQYF
TRBJ2-5	TRBV3-1	TRBD2	-	TGTGCCAGCAGCCAATCCGGGACTAGAGAGACCCAGTACTTC	CASSQSGTRETQYF
TRBJ2-4	TRBV6-7	-	-	TGTGCCAGGGGCAGGGACCGGCGATGGTACTTC	CARGRDRRWYF
TRBJ1-5	TRBV20-1	-	-	TGCAGTGCTAGAGACACGGGACACTATAGCAATCAGCCCCAGCATTTT	CSARDTGHYSNQPQHF
TRBJ1-2	TRBV13	-	-	TGTGCCAGCAGCTTAAAGGTGTGGGGCTACACCTTC	CASSLKVWGYTF
TRBJ2-1	TRBV6-2/TRBV6-3	-	-	TGTGCCAGCAGTTACGTAGGAGAAATCGGCGAGCAGTTCTTC	CASSYVGEIGEQFF
TRBJ2-2	TRBV12-3/TRBV12-4	-	-	TGTGCCAGCAGTCGGACAGAATTCGGGGAGCTGTTTTTT	CASSRTEFGELFF
TRBJ2-7	TRBV15	TRBD2	-	TGTGCCACCAGCCGCGCCGGAGCGGGGGCCTCCTACGAGCAGTACTTC	CATSRAGAGASYEQYF
TRBJ2-6	TRBV14	-	-	TGTGCCAGCAGCCAACTCGGGTACTCTGGGGCCAACGTCCTGACTTTC	CASSQLGYSGANVLTF
TRBJ2-5	TRBV5-1	TRBD2	-	TGCGCCAGCAGCGGGAGGGGTACGGAGACCCAGTACTTC	CASSGRGTETQYF
TRBJ2-3	TRBV29-1	-	-	TGCAGCGCCACAGCAGGGGATTGGAACACAGATACGCAGTATTTT	CSATAGDWNTDTQYF